The 28 T cell receptor beta chains presented below share a single source sample, sequenced in a study of shared clonotypes between healthy human individuals. TCRdb's table, derived via immunoSEQ multiplex PCR, lists solely in-frame clones and lacks some. The sample consists of some 2,500,000 clones, roughly 93% of them appearing once. What was sequenced was naive CD4+ T cells from PBMCs. The subset was: CD45RA+ positively selected. The receptors come from a man aged 18 to 30 in good health. Some clones in this sample may be carry-over from other donors' samples.

The rearrangement uses TRBV7-9 and TRBJ2-7; 10 bases align to TRBD1. Per germline, CDR1 SEHNR and CDR2 FQNEAQ (reference sequence). Trimming took 4 bases from V and 2 from J; bases not matched to a gene: 8. The CDR3 spans 16 residues. For the CDR3, the DNA is TGTGCCAGCAGCTCGAGACAGGGGGCGATGACCTACGAGCAGTACTTC. As protein: CASSSRQGAMTYEQYF.

The chain joins TRBV29-1 to TRBJ2-7; D might be TRBD1 or TRBD2, each matching 5 bases. Germline-derived CDR1 and CDR2 are SQVTM and ANQGSEA. Trimming left V 3 bases short and J 3 bases short, with 12 bases between. This CDR3 spans 13 amino acids. The CDR3 nucleotides are TGCAGCGTTGATGGGACGGGTTTCTACGAGCAGTACTTC. Encoded protein: CSVDGTGFYEQYF.

The chain combines TRBV7-2 with TRBJ1-5, with 7 bases fitting TRBD1. The CDR3 contains 15 residues. Germline CDR1 and CDR2: SGHTA and FQGNSA. Trimming removed 5 bases from V and 6 bases from J; junction bases left unmatched: 10. CDR3 residues: CASSDPTGTGQPQHF. The DNA for the CDR3 is TGTGCCAGCAGCGACCCGACAGGGACCGGTCAGCCCCAGCATTTT.

The chain uses TRBV21-1 and TRBJ1-5. TRBV21-1 is described as a pseudogene. This CDR3 is built from 13 residues. This CDR3 is CASSTKINQPQHF. The CDR3 DNA reads as TGTGCCAGCAGCACAAAGATAAACCAGCCCCAGCATTTT.

The chain is built from TRBV4-1 and TRBJ1-1, with D uncertain. Germline CDR1 MGHRA, CDR2 YSYEKL. CDR3 size: 15 residues. V was shortened by 0 bases and J by 3 bases, with 11 bases between the two germline ends. The CDR3, as DNA: TGCGCCAGCAGCCAAGATCTCGGGTTTGACACTGAAGCTTTCTTT. This sequence encodes CASSQDLGFDTEAFF.

The genes are TRBV27 and TRBJ2-5, with D possibly matching TRBD2 (6 bases). V shed 6 bases and J shed 0 bases, with 11 bases lying between them. This CDR3 is built from 14 residues. Per germline, CDR1 MNHEY and CDR2 SMNVEV (reference sequence). The CDR3 DNA sequence: TGTGCCAGCAGCATCCGGGACTACCAAGAGACCCAGTACTTC. Amino acid sequence: CASSIRDYQETQYF.

The genes are TRBV28 and TRBJ2-1, with TRBD1 matching over 10 bases. Germline CDR1 and CDR2: MDHEN and SYDVKM. This CDR3 has 17 residues. The J segment lost 4 bases and the V segment lost 6 bases, leaving 12 bases of the junction unmatched. The CDR3 DNA reads TGTGCCAGCAGCACAAATCCGGGACAGGGGTCTTACAATGAGCAGTTCTTC. Its protein product is CASSTNPGQGSYNEQFF.

V is TRBV15 and J is TRBJ1-3, with no clear D. V was cut by 0 bases and J by 0 bases, with 15 bases left in between. Germline-derived CDR1 and CDR2 are LNHNV and YYDKDF (reference sequence). The CDR3 totals 18 residues. Written as DNA, the CDR3 is TGTGCCACCAGCAGAGAACGGGAAAGAACGTTCTCTGGAAACACCATATATTTT. Translating gives CATSRERERTFSGNTIYF. Complete variable domain (other parts from reference TRBV15 and TRBJ1-3): DAMVIQNPRYQVTQFGKPVTLSCSQTLNHNVMYWYQQKSSQAPKLLFHYYDKDFNNEADTPDNFQSRRPNTSFCFLDIRSPGLGDTAMYLCATSRERERTFSGNTIYFGEGSWLTVV.

CDR3 region: CASSERGPGTYEQYF. As DNA, the CDR3 is TGCGCCAGCAGTGAGCGGGGACCGGGCACCTACGAGCAGTACTTC. The chain is built from TRBV10-2 and TRBJ2-7; D tentatively reads TRBD1 or TRBD2 (5 bases each). V was pared by 2 bases and J by 2 bases, with 13 bases between. Per germline, CDR1 WSHSY and CDR2 SAAADI. There are 15 residues in the CDR3.

The rearrangement links TRBV28 to TRBJ2-7; 10 bases are shared with TRBD1. This CDR3 has 15 amino acids. CDR1 MDHEN and CDR2 SYDVKM come from the germline V gene. V was clipped by 4 bases and J by 2 bases; unmatched bases: 5. In DNA, the CDR3 is TGTGCCAGCAGTTCCGGGACAGGGGTACCCTACGAGCAGTACTTC. Its translation is CASSSGTGVPYEQYF. The variable domain in full, with the rest retrieved from reference TRBV28 and TRBJ2-7, is DVKVTQSSRYLVKRTGEKVFLECVQDMDHENMFWYRQDPGLGLRLIYFSYDVKMKEKGDIPEGYSVSREKKERFSLILESASTNQTSMYLCASSSGTGVPYEQYFGPGTRLTVT.

This clone was found once. The V gene is TRBV7-9, the J gene TRBJ1-1; tentative D call: TRBD1 (5 bases). CDR1 and CDR2 (germline): SEHNR, FQNEAQ (reference sequence). V was shortened by 5 bases and J by 11 bases, with 18 bases between the two germline ends. The CDR3 is 13 amino acids. In DNA form, the CDR3 reads TGTGCCAGCAGCAGCCCCCCCTGGGACGAGGCTTTCTTT. Its translation is CASSSPPWDEAFF.

This rearrangement joins TRBV6-5 to TRBJ2-1, with 7 bases identical to TRBD2. Germline CDR1 MNHEY, CDR2 SVGAGI. J lost 7 bases, V lost 2 bases, and 11 bases had no gene match. This CDR3 spans 16 amino acids. This CDR3 is CASSYGLAAPGNEQFF. In nucleotides, the CDR3 is TGTGCCAGCAGTTACGGTCTAGCGGCACCGGGGAATGAGCAGTTCTTC.

The DNA for the CDR3 is TGTGCCAGCAGCATAAAAGGCTCTAGCGGGCCGAGCTCCTACAATGAGCAGTTCTTC. Encoded protein: CASSIKGSSGPSSYNEQFF. The chain employs TRBV7-9 and TRBJ2-1, with 8 bases identical to TRBD2. The germline V gene encodes CDR1 SEHNR and CDR2 FQNEAQ (reference sequence). Trimming removed 5 bases from V and 0 bases from J; junction bases left unmatched: 15. The CDR3 is 19 amino acids.

The chain is built from TRBV18 and TRBJ1-3, with unresolved D. Trimming cost V 0 bases and J 2 bases, with 11 bases left between them. The CDR3 length is 16 residues. CDR1 is KGHSH and CDR2 is LQKENI in the germline V gene. The CDR3 DNA follows: TGTGCCAGCTCACCACCAGCCCGCAGCACTGGAAACACCATATATTTT. Protein: CASSPPARSTGNTIYF.

Worth noting for this clone: The same CDR3 is also encoded by other DNA sequences in this sample. The chain links TRBV30 to TRBJ1-2; TRBD1 matches 11 bases. There are 13 residues in the CDR3. Germline V lookup: CDR1 GTSNPN, CDR2 SVGIG (reference sequence). The ends lost 3 bases at V and 8 bases at J; junction bases unmatched: 5. The DNA for the CDR3 is TGTGCCTGGAGCCCGGACAGGGGGCAAGGCTACACCTTC. Translated: CAWSPDRGQGYTF.

A remark on this clone: Other nucleotide sequences in the sample specify the same CDR3. The chain couples TRBV5-1 to TRBJ2-3, with unresolved D. The V end was cut by 0 bases, the J end by 6 bases, with 8 bases between. Per germline, CDR1 SGHRS and CDR2 YFSETQ. This CDR3 contains 13 residues. The DNA for the CDR3 is TGCGCCAGCAGCTTGGCGGGTTCGGATACGCAGTATTTT. Translation: CASSLAGSDTQYF.

The rearrangement joins TRBV7-2 to TRBJ1-4, with D hard to call. Germline CDR1 reads SGHTA; CDR2 reads FQGNSA. V was clipped by 3 bases and J by 7 bases, with 12 bases between them. The length of the CDR3 is 14 residues. The DNA for the CDR3 is TGTGCCAGCAGCTTTTCGGGGTACAGTGAAAAACTGTTTTTT. It codes for CASSFSGYSEKLFF.

V usage is TRBV5-5 and J usage is TRBJ1-5, with D hard to call. Germline V gene lookup returns CDR1 SGHKS and CDR2 YYEKEE (reference sequence). CDR3 length: 13 amino acids. V lost 2 bases and J 7 bases, leaving 10 bases between the germline ends. The CDR3 is CASSFRVNQPQHF. The DNA for the CDR3 is TGTGCCAGCAGCTTTCGGGTTAACCAGCCCCAGCATTTT.

A note on this clone: Different DNA sequences within this sample yield the same CDR3. This chain links TRBV5-1 with TRBJ2-5; 11 bases align to TRBD1. Trimming removed 2 bases from V and 5 bases from J; junction bases left unmatched: 2. Germline values: CDR1 SGHRS, CDR2 YFSETQ. The CDR3 runs to 14 residues. Here the CDR3 reads CASSLGTGGETQYF. The CDR3 coding sequence is TGCGCCAGCAGCTTAGGGACAGGGGGGGAGACCCAGTACTTC.

This clone was counted a few times. The V and J genes are TRBV7-9 and TRBJ2-5; D unclear. From germline, CDR1 is SEHNR and CDR2 FQNEAQ (reference sequence). The CDR3 contains 12 residues. V was cut by 5 bases and J by 5 bases, with 9 bases left in between. In DNA form, the CDR3 reads TGTGCCAGCAGCCCCCTTACGGAGACCCAGTACTTC. It is translated as CASSPLTETQYF.

The CDR3 region has the DNA TGTGCCAGCTCACCACTTGGGACAGAACTCTCTGGAAACACCATATATTTT. Translated, it gives CASSPLGTELSGNTIYF. The genes are TRBV18 and TRBJ1-3, with 7 bases fitting TRBD1. This CDR3 contains 17 residues. Unmatched junction bases numbered 6, after V lost 1 base and J lost 0 bases. Germline lookup yields CDR1 KGHSH and CDR2 LQKENI. The full variable domain, its missing parts supplied by reference TRBV18 and TRBJ1-3, is NAGVMQNPRHLVRRRGQEARLRCSPMKGHSHVYWYRQLPEEGLKFMVYLQKENIIDESGMPKERFSAEFPKEGPSILRIQQVVRGDSAAYFCASSPLGTELSGNTIYFGEGSWLTVV.

V and J are TRBV7-3 and TRBJ2-1; D is ambiguous. CDR3 size: 13 residues. Germline V gene sequence: CDR1 SGHTA, CDR2 FQGTGA. V was shortened by 1 base and J by 8 bases, with 9 bases between the two germline ends. The CDR3 DNA is TGTGCCAGCAGCTTAATTTTCTCGGATGAGCAGTTCTTC. Translated, it gives CASSLIFSDEQFF.

This clone was seen only once. The rearrangement joins TRBV7-8 to TRBJ1-1; possibly TRBD1 for D (6 bases). The germline V and J ends were trimmed by 2 bases and 4 bases, with 11 bases remaining between them. The CDR3 totals 14 residues. CDR1 and CDR2 (germline): SGHVS, FQNEAQ. This CDR3 reads CASSLWGGATEAFF. CDR3 in DNA: TGTGCCAGCAGCTTATGGGGGGGGGCCACTGAAGCTTTCTTT.

This chain joins TRBV6-1 and TRBJ1-2; D is perhaps TRBD1 (6 bases). CDR1 is MNHNS and CDR2 is SASEGT in the germline V gene. V was trimmed by 6 bases and J by 6 bases, leaving 17 bases between them. The CDR3 has 14 residues. As DNA, the CDR3 is TGTGCCAGCAGACTCACACACAGGGATGATGGCTACACCTTC. This codes for CASRLTHRDDGYTF.

This chain links TRBV19 with TRBJ2-2; 7 bases align to TRBD1. The CDR3 consists of 15 residues. Germline values: CDR1 LNHDA, CDR2 SQIVND (reference sequence). Germline trimming cut 4 bases from V and 4 bases from J; bases unmatched to any gene: 6. The CDR3 sequence is CASSTDRTGTGELFF. As DNA, the CDR3 is TGTGCCAGTAGTACGGACAGGACGGGCACCGGGGAGCTGTTTTTT.

This chain uses TRBV11-3 with TRBJ1-3; 9 positions agree with TRBD1. Germline assignment: CDR1 SGHNT and CDR2 YENEEA. The length of the CDR3 is 14 residues. The V and J ends lost 4 bases and 3 bases, in that order; junction bases with no gene match: 1. CDR3 residues: CASSSGQGGNTIYF. CDR3 sequence (DNA): TGTGCCAGCAGCTCGGGACAGGGTGGAAACACCATATATTTT.

CDR3 sequence (DNA): TGCAGTGCAGCCCGGAGGGACGAGCAGTACTTC. Encoded protein: CSAARRDEQYF. The chain has TRBV20-1 and TRBJ2-5, with a tentative D call TRBD2 (6 bases). The J call may not be correct, given that the DNA end is closer to TRBJ2-7. The CDR3 spans 11 residues. CDR1 and CDR2 from the germline V gene are DFQATT and SNEGSKA (reference sequence).

This clone was picked up one time. This chain joins TRBV2 and TRBJ2-3, with 14 bases fitting TRBD2. V gave up 6 bases and J gave up 5 bases; unmatched junction bases: 4. Germline-derived CDR1 and CDR2 are SNHLY and FYNNEI. CDR3 length: 15 residues. CDR3 sequence: CASRPGTSGGDTQYF. CDR3 nucleotides: TGTGCCAGCAGACCCGGGACTAGCGGGGGAGATACGCAGTATTTT. The full variable domain, its missing parts supplied by reference TRBV2 and TRBJ2-3, is EPEVTQTPSHQVTQMGQEVILRCVPISNHLYFYWYRQILGQKVEFLVSFYNNEISEKSEIFDDQFSVERPDGSNFTLKIRSTKLEDSAMYFCASRPGTSGGDTQYFGPGTRLTVL.